What follows is one T cell receptor beta chain and its context. Method: immunoSEQ multiplex PCR; TCRdb's copy keeps in-frame clones and lacks some. The sample carries 100,000 to 150,000 clones, approximately 91% recorded once. The data originate from a study of cytomegalovirus exposure and HLA in healthy donors. The sample consisted of PBMCs. The receptor was isolated from a woman between 18 and 29 years old in good health and CMV-seronegative.

The CDR3 DNA sequence: TGTGCCACCAGCAGAGAGAGGACAGGGGGCACTGAAGCTTTCTTT. Protein product: CATSRERTGGTEAFF. The chain links TRBV15 to TRBJ1-1, with TRBD1 matching 10 bases. CDR1 and CDR2 (germline): LNHNV, YYDKDF (reference sequence). The V gene end was trimmed by 0 bases and the J gene end by 4 bases; junction bases not matched to a gene: 2. CDR3 length: 15 amino acids.